This is a list of T cell receptor beta chains from one sample in a study of OX40 agonist ivuxolimab in advanced cancers. The method was immunoSEQ multiplex PCR; TCRdb's version includes in-frame clones alone and lacks a portion of them. Altogether about 60,000 clones are present, 94% being singletons, with the ten largest covering roughly 20%. Sequences were derived from CD4+ or CD8+ T cells sorted from blood, sampled in a trial of the OX40 agonist ivuxolimab. Receptors were obtained from an adult with an advanced solid tumor such as melanoma, head and neck, liver or kidney cancer. Both conserved end residues are part of each CDR3. The order of the fields is V gene, clone size, D gene, J gene, CDR3 DNA, CDR3 protein. D genes are given only for firm matches. Size values are once, few and many counts, or a class for expanded clones, and some rows have none.

TRBV9,.,TRBD2,TRBJ2-2,TGTGCCAGCAGCGTAGGGGGAGGGCTTACCGGGGAGCTGTTTTTT,CASSVGGGLTGELFF
TRBV15,.,.,TRBJ1-5,TGTGCCACCAGCAGACCCGGCCAGAGCAATCAGCCCCAGCATTTT,CATSRPGQSNQPQHF
TRBV9,.,.,TRBJ2-1,TGTGCCAGCAGCGGACTGATAAACAATGAGCAGTTCTTC,CASSGLINNEQFF
TRBV19,.,TRBD1,TRBJ2-7,TGTGCCAGTAGTTCGGGACAGGGGGCTACCTACGAGCAGTACTTC,CASSSGQGATYEQYF
TRBV4-1,.,TRBD1,TRBJ2-3,TGCGCCAGCAGCCCGATCGGGACAGCTAGCACAGATACGCAGTATTTT,CASSPIGTASTDTQYF
TRBV19,.,.,TRBJ2-7,TGTGCCAGTAGTATAGGTCCCTCCCCCGGCGAGCAGTACTTC,CASSIGPSPGEQYF
TRBV19,.,TRBD1,TRBJ1-4,TGTGCCAGTAGTATAGTTCGGGACAGGGCGGAGGTAGAAAAACTGTTTTTT,CASSIVRDRAEVEKLFF
TRBV11-2,once,.,TRBJ1-1,TGTGCCACGTCCATCGGGAGGTTTTTTGAAGCTTTCTTT,CATSIGRFFEAFF
TRBV2,.,.,TRBJ2-1,TGTGCCAGCAGTACCCCGGGCACCTACAATGAGCAGTTCTTC,CASSTPGTYNEQFF
TRBV7-9,.,.,TRBJ2-6,TGTGCCAGCAGCGATCCGGGACAAGGGACTAAGGCTGGGGCCAACGTCCTGACTTTC,CASSDPGQGTKAGANVLTF
TRBV10-3,once,TRBD1,TRBJ1-3,TGTGCCATCAGTGCACAGACAGGGGGCTCTGGAAACACCATATATTTT,CAISAQTGGSGNTIYF
TRBV6-1,.,.,TRBJ1-1,TGTGCCAGCATTCAAGAACAGGGTCACACTGAAGCTTTCTTT,CASIQEQGHTEAFF
TRBV13,.,.,TRBJ2-1,TGTGCCAGCAGCCTGCACGTAGGGAAGAGCTCCTACAATGAGCAGTTCTTC,CASSLHVGKSSYNEQFF
TRBV27,.,.,TRBJ1-3,TGTGCCAGCAGTCGGGGGGTGGGGCCCGGAAACACCATATATTTT,CASSRGVGPGNTIYF
TRBV27,.,.,TRBJ2-2,TGTGCCAGCAGTTTATTTACGGGAATGACCCCCGGGGAGCTGTTTTTT,CASSLFTGMTPGELFF
TRBV18,.,.,TRBJ1-4,TGTGCCAGCTCACGCAGGGCTATCGAGAAGGAAAAACTGTTTTTT,CASSRRAIEKEKLFF
TRBV6-5,few,.,TRBJ2-7,TGTGCCAGCAGTTACGCCGAAGGCTACGAGCAGTACTTC,CASSYAEGYEQYF
TRBV27,.,TRBD2,TRBJ2-7,TGTGCCAGCAGTCCGGGGACTACCTTCTACGAGCAGTACTTC,CASSPGTTFYEQYF
TRBV28,.,.,TRBJ2-7,TGTGTCACCTCAGTCAGTAGCTCCTACGAGCAGTACTTC,CVTSVSSSYEQYF
TRBV4-3,once,.,TRBJ1-1,TGCGCCAGCAGCCAGGGGGGCGGTAGGAACACTGAAGCTTTCTTT,CASSQGGGRNTEAFF
TRBV7-6,.,.,TRBJ2-7,TGTGCCAGCAGTTCCGACAGTGGAACCTCCTACGAGCAGTACTTC,CASSSDSGTSYEQYF
TRBV7-2,.,.,TRBJ1-1,TGTGCCAGCAGCGAACAAGGGGATTGGAACACTGAAGCTTTCTTT,CASSEQGDWNTEAFF
TRBV7-6,.,.,TRBJ2-1,TGTGCCAGCAGCTTAGACCTAGAGGAGGGTGAGCAGTTCTTC,CASSLDLEEGEQFF
TRBV6-4,.,TRBD2,TRBJ2-1,TGTGCCAGCAGCGCGACTAGCGGGAGTGGTAATGAGCAGTTCTTC,CASSATSGSGNEQFF
TRBV7-2,.,TRBD1,TRBJ2-7,TGTGCCAGCAGCTTAGGGAGGACAGGGGCCTACGAGCAGTACTTC,CASSLGRTGAYEQYF
TRBV11-2,.,TRBD2,TRBJ2-1,TGTGCCAGCAGCTACTCCGGGACTAGCGGGAGAACCGATGAGCAGTTCTTC,CASSYSGTSGRTDEQFF
TRBV11-2,once,TRBD2,TRBJ2-7,TGTGCCAGCAGCTTAAGCGGGAGGCCCCACGAGCAGTACTTC,CASSLSGRPHEQYF
TRBV27,.,TRBD1,TRBJ1-6,TGTGCCAGCAGTTCAGGGGGCGGTTTGTCACCCCTCCACTTT,CASSSGGGLSPLHF
TRBV27,.,.,TRBJ2-7,TGTGCCAGCAGTTTAGGGGGTAGGGGAACCTACGAGCAGTACTTC,CASSLGGRGTYEQYF
TRBV5-6,.,TRBD2,TRBJ2-3,TGTGCCAGCAGCCTCGGGGGGGCTAGCACAGATACGCAGTATTTT,CASSLGGASTDTQYF
TRBV27,.,TRBD2,TRBJ2-2,TGTGCCAGCAGTCCTACTCCGGGACTAGTTTTCGGGGAGCTGTTTTTT,CASSPTPGLVFGELFF
TRBV23-1,.,.,TRBJ2-2,TGCGCCAGCAGGCTGGGGGCGCGGCGGAGTGGGATTACGAACACCGGGGAGCTGTTTTTT,CASRLGARRSGITNTGELFF
TRBV5-6,.,.,TRBJ2-2,TGTGCCAGCAGCTTGGGTAGGACCCTCCCCGGGGAGCTGTTTTTT,CASSLGRTLPGELFF
TRBV19,.,TRBD2,TRBJ2-1,TGTGCCAGTAGGGCGGGGGCCTACAATGAGCAGTTCTTC,CASRAGAYNEQFF
TRBV25-1,.,.,TRBJ1-1,TGTGCCAGCAGTGAATTGAGAGGCTTGAACACTGAAGCTTTCTTT,CASSELRGLNTEAFF
TRBV29-1,once,TRBD1,TRBJ2-7,TGCAGCGTTGAAGATCGACAGGGGCTGGCCTACGAGCAGTACTTC,CSVEDRQGLAYEQYF
TRBV6-4,.,.,TRBJ2-7,TGTGCCAGCAGTGAGGCAGCCGGGTACGAGCAGTACTTC,CASSEAAGYEQYF
TRBV28,once,.,TRBJ1-1,TGTGCCAGCAGTTTTAGGAGCGATGAAGCTTTCTTT,CASSFRSDEAFF